This TCR beta chain was sequenced for a study of regulatory T cells in long-lasting Graves disease. CDR3-region Arm-PCR and iRepertoire HTBI primers produced the TCR beta libraries. TCRdb itself ran the multiplex PCR reads through MiXCR, one entry per CDR3 protein. This table holds over 450,000 distinct CDR3 sequences, under 25% found once. Time point specified: persistent/refractory GD, antithyroid drugs over 5 years with positive TRAb. With RNA extracted from PBMCs as input, the TCR library was made. This clonotype was found many times. Its antigen is undetermined. Points from the study as a whole: Persistent Graves' patients showed a TCR diversity that was lower than that of newly diagnosed ones.

V lost 3 bases and J 7 bases, leaving 10 bases between the germline ends. This CDR3 region has 11 residues. Germline CDR1 reads DFQATT; CDR2 reads SNEGSKA (reference sequence). The V gene is TRBV20-1, the J gene TRBJ2-7; D possibly corresponds to TRBD2 (6 bases). The sample consisted of peripheral blood mononuclear cells (PBMCs), taken when the disease was refractory, from a patient treated with antithyroid drugs. The receptor was isolated from a female donor with Graves disease. The CDR3 sequence is CSASEGGEQYF. The CDR3 coding sequence is TGCAGTGCTAGCGAAGGAGGGGAGCAGTACTTC.